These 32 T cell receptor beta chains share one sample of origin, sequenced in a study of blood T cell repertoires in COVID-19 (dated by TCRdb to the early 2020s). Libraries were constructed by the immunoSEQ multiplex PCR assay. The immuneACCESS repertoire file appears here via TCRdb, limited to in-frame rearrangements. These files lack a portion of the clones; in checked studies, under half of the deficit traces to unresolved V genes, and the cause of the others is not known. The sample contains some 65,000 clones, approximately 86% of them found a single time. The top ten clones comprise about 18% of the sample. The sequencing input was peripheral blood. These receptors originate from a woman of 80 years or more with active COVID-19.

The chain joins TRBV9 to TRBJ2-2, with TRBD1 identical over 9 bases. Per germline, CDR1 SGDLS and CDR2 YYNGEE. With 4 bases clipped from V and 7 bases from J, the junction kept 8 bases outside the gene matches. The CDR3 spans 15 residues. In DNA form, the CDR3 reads TGTGCCAGCAGCACCAGACAGGGACAGGGCGGGGAGCTGTTTTTT. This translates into CASSTRQGQGGELFF.

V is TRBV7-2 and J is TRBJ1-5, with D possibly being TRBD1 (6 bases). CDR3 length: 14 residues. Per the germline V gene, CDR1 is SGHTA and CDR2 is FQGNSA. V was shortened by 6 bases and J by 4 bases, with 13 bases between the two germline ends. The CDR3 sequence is CASSYRVANQPQHF. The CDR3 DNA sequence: TGTGCCAGCAGTTACAGGGTAGCAAATCAGCCCCAGCATTTT.

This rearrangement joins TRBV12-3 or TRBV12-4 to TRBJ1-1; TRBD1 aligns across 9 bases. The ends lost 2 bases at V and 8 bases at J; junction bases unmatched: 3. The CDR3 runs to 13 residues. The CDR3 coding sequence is TGTGCCAGCAGTTTACTACAGGGGGCCGAAGCTTTCTTT. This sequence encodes CASSLLQGAEAFF.

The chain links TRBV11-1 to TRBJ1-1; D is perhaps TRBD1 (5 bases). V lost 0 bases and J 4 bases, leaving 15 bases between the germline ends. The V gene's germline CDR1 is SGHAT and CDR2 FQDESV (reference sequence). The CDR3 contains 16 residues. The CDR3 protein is CASSLARGGGVTEAFF. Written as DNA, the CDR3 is TGTGCCAGCAGCTTAGCGCGCGGCGGGGGGGTCACTGAAGCTTTCTTT.

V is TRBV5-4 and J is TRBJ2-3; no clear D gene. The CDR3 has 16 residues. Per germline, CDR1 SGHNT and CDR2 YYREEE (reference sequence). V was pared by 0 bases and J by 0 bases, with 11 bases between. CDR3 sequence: CASSLAFRSSTDTQYF. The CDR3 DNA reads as TGTGCCAGCAGCTTGGCGTTCCGTTCTAGCACAGATACGCAGTATTTT.

CDR3: CASSAGGHSNTEAFF. The CDR3 bases are TGTGCCAGCAGCGCGGGGGGACACTCGAACACTGAAGCTTTCTTT. V and J are TRBV12-1 and TRBJ1-1. TRBV12-1 represents a pseudogene. This CDR3 is built from 15 residues.

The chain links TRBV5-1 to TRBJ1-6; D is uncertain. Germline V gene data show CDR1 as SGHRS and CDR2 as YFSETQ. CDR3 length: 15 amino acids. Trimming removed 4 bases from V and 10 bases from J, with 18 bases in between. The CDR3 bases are TGCGCCAGCAGCCGTGCGGGTAGGAATAGCTCACCCCTCCACTTT. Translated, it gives CASSRAGRNSSPLHF.

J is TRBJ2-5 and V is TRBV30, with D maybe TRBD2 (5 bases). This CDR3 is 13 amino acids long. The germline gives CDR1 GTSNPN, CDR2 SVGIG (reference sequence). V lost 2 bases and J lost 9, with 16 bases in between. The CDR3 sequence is CAWSPRAGGAQYF. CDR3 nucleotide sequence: TGTGCCTGGAGTCCCCGGGCCGGAGGAGCCCAGTACTTC.

The CDR3 is CASSYSGLGGEQFF. For the CDR3, the DNA is TGTGCCAGCAGTTATTCAGGGCTGGGGGGTGAGCAGTTCTTC. The V gene is TRBV6-2 or TRBV6-3, the J gene TRBJ2-1; perhaps TRBD2 as D (6 bases). Germline V gene data show CDR1 as MNHEY and CDR2 as SVGEGT. V lost 3 bases and J lost 9, with 15 bases in between. This CDR3 spans 14 amino acids.

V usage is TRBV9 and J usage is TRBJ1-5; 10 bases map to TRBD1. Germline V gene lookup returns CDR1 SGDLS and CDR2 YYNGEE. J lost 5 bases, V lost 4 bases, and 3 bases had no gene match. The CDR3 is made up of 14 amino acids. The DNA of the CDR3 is TGTGCCAGCAGCATGGGACAGGGGTATCAGCCCCAGCATTTT. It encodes CASSMGQGYQPQHF.

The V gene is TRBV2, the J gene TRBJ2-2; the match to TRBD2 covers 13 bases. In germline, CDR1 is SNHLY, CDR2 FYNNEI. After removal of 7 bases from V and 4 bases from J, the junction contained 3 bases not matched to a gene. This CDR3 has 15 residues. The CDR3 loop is CASNRLAGGTGELFF. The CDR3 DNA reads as TGTGCCAGCAACCGACTAGCGGGGGGCACCGGGGAGCTGTTTTTT.

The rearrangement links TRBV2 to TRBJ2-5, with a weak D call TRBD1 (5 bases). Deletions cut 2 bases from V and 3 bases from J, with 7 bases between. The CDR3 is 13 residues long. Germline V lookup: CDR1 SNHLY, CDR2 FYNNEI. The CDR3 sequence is CASSERREETQYF. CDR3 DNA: TGTGCCAGCAGTGAACGCAGGGAAGAGACCCAGTACTTC. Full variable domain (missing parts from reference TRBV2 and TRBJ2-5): EPEVTQTPSHQVTQMGQEVILRCVPISNHLYFYWYRQILGQKVEFLVSFYNNEISEKSEIFDDQFSVERPDGSNFTLKIRSTKLEDSAMYFCASSERREETQYFGPGTRLLVL.

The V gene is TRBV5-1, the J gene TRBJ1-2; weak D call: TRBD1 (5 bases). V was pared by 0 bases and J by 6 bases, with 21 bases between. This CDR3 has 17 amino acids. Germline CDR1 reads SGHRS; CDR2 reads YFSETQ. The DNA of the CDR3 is TGCGCCAGCAGCTTGGTTTTGGGGATTGGAGGGACGGATGGCTACACCTTC. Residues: CASSLVLGIGGTDGYTF. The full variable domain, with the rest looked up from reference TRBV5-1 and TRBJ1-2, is KAGVTQTPRYLIKTRGQQVTLSCSPISGHRSVSWYQQTPGQGLQFLFEYFSETQRNKGNFPGRFSGRQFSNSRSEMNVSTLELGDSALYLCASSLVLGIGGTDGYTFGSGTRLTVV.

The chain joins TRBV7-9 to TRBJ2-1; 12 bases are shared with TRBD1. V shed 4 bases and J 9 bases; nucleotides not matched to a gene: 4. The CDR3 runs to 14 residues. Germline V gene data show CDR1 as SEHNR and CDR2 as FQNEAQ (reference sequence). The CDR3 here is CASSSGTGGGEQFF. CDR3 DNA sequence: TGTGCCAGCAGCTCCGGGACAGGGGGCGGTGAGCAGTTCTTC.

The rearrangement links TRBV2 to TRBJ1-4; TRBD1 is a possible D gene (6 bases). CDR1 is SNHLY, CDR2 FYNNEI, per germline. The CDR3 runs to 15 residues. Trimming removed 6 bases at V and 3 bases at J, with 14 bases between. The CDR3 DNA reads TGTGCCAGCAGCGCCGGGACACCTTCTAATGAAAAACTGTTTTTT. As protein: CASSAGTPSNEKLFF.

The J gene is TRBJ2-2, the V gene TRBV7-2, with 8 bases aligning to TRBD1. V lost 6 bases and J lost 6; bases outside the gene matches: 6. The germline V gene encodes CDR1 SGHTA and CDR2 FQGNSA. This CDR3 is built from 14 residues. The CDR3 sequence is CASRRTGIAGELFF. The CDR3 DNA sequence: TGTGCCAGCAGGCGGACAGGGATCGCCGGGGAGCTGTTTTTT.

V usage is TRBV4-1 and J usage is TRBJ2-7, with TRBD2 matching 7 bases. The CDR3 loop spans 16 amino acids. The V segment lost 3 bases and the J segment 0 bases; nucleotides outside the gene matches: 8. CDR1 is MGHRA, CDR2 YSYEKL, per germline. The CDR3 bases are TGCGCCAGCAGCCAGCTTATGACTAGCTCCTCCTACGAGCAGTACTTC. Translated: CASSQLMTSSSYEQYF.

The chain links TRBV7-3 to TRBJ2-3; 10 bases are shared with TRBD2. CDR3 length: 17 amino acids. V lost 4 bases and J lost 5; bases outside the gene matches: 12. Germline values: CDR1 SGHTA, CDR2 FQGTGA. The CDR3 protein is CASSSFIAGGPGDTQYF. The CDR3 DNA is TGTGCCAGCAGCTCCTTCATAGCGGGGGGCCCGGGAGATACGCAGTATTTT.

CDR3 sequence reads: CASSQEGHLADLTDTQYF. The CDR3 DNA reads TGCGCCAGCAGCCAAGAGGGGCATCTAGCGGATCTCACAGATACGCAGTATTTT. The chain combines TRBV4-1 with TRBJ2-3; TRBD2 agrees at 7 bases. This CDR3 is 18 amino acids long. The germline V gene has CDR1 MGHRA and CDR2 YSYEKL. The V and J ends lost 0 bases and 2 bases, in that order; junction bases with no gene match: 11.

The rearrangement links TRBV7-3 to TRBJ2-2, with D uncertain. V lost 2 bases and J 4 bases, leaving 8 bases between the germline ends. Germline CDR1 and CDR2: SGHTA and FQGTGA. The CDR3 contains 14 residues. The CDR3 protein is CASSLVGSTGELFF. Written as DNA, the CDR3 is TGTGCCAGCAGCTTAGTTGGCAGCACCGGGGAGCTGTTTTTT.

The CDR3 reads CASSTRTHYGYTF. As DNA, the CDR3 is TGTGCCAGTAGTACCCGGACACATTATGGCTACACCTTC. The chain is built from TRBV19 and TRBJ1-2; maybe TRBD1 (5 bases). Trimming took off 4 bases at V and 5 bases at J, with 11 bases between the two ends. The CDR3 contains 13 residues. The germline CDR1 and CDR2 sequences are LNHDA and SQIVND (reference sequence).

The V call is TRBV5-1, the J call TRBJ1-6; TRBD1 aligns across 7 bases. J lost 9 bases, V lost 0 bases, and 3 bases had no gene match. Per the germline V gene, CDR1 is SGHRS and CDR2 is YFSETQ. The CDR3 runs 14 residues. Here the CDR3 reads CASSLGQGSSPLHF. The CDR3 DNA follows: TGCGCCAGCAGCTTGGGACAGGGCAGTTCACCCCTCCACTTT. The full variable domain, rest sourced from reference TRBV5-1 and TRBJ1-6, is KAGVTQTPRYLIKTRGQQVTLSCSPISGHRSVSWYQQTPGQGLQFLFEYFSETQRNKGNFPGRFSGRQFSNSRSEMNVSTLELGDSALYLCASSLGQGSSPLHFGNGTRLTVT.

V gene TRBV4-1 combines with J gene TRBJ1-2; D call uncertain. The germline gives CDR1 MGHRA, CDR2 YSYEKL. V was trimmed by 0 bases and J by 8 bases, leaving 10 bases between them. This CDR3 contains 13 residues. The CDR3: CASSQDTRVGYTF. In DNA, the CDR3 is TGCGCCAGCAGCCAAGATACACGGGTAGGCTACACCTTC.

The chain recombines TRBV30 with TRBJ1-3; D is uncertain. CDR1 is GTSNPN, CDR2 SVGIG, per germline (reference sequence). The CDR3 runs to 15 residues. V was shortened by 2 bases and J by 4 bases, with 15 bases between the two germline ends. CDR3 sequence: CAWSLKLRLGNTIYF. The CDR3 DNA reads TGTGCCTGGAGTTTGAAGCTACGCCTGGGAAACACCATATATTTT.

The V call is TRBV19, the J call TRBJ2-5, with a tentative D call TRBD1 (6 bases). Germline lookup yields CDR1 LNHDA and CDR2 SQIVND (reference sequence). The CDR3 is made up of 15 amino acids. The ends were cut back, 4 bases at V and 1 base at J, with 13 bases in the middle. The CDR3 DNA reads TGTGCCAGTAGTAAGGGTTGGGGGCCCCAAGAGACCCAGTACTTC. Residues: CASSKGWGPQETQYF.

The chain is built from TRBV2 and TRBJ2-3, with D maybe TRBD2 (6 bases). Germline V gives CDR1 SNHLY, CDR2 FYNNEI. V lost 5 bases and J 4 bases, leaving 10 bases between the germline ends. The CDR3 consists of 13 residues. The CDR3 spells CASSYGEADTQYF. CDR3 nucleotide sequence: TGTGCCAGCAGTTACGGGGAGGCAGATACGCAGTATTTT.

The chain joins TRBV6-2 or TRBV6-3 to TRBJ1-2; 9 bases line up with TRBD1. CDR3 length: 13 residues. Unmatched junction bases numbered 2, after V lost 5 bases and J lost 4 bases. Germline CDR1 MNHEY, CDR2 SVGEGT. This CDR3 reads CASSRDRVYGYTF. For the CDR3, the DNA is TGTGCCAGCAGTAGGGACAGGGTCTATGGCTACACCTTC.

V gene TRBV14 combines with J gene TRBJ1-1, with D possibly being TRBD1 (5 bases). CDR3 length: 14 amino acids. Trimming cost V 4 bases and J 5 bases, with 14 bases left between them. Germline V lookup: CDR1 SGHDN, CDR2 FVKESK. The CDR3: CASSRLGGGTEAFF. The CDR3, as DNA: TGTGCCAGCAGCCGTCTGGGGGGAGGGACTGAAGCTTTCTTT. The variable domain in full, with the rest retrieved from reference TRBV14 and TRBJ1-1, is EAGVTQFPSHSVIEKGQTVTLRCDPISGHDNLYWYRRVMGKEIKFLLHFVKESKQDESGMPNNRFLAERTGGTYSTLKVQPAELEDSGVYFCASSRLGGGTEAFFGQGTRLTVV.

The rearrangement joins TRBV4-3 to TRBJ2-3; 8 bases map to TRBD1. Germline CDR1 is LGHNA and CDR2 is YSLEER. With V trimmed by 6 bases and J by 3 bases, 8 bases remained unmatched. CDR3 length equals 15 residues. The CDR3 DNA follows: TGCGCCAGCAGACTGCAGGGGGCTGGTACAGATACGCAGTATTTT. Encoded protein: CASRLQGAGTDTQYF.

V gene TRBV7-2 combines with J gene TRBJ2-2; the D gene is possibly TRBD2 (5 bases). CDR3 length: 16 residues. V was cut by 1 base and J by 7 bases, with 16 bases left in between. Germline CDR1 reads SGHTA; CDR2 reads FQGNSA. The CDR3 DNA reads TGTGCCAGCAGCTTAGAGGGTCCCTATGGAGGCGGGGAGCTGTTTTTT. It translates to CASSLEGPYGGGELFF. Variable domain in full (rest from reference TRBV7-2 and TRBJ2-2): GAGVSQSPSNKVTEKGKDVELRCDPISGHTALYWYRQSLGQGLEFLIYFQGNSAPDKSGLPSDRFSAERTGGSVSTLTIQRTQQEDSAVYLCASSLEGPYGGGELFFGEGSRLTVL.

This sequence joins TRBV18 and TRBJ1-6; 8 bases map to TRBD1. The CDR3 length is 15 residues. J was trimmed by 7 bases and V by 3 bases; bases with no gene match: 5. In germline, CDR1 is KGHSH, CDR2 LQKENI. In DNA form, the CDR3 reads TGTGCCAGCTCACCCCGGACAGGGACGAATTCACCCCTCCACTTT. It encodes CASSPRTGTNSPLHF.

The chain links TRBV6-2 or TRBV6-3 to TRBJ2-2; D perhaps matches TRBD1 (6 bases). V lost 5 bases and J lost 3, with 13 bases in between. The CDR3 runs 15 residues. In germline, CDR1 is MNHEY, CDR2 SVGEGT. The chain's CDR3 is CASSRDRLYTGELFF. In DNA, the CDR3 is TGTGCCAGCAGTCGCGACAGGCTGTACACCGGGGAGCTGTTTTTT.